The clone carrying this TCR beta chain was found many times. Its target is not known. The sample originates from a study of neurological immune-mediated disorders. General study results and limits: HTLV-1-associated myelopathy had the most TCR clonal expansion, and multiple sclerosis had the least, less than healthy controls.

CDR3 length: 18 residues. V dropped 0 bases and J dropped 4 bases, with 21 bases sitting between them. Germline V gene sequence: CDR1 LGHDT, CDR2 YNNKEL (reference sequence). Time point indicated: longitudinal time-point 2. TCRdb re-analysed the 5' RACE reads in MiXCR, keeping a single row per CDR3 protein. The sample holds some 60,000 distinct CDR3 sequences, around 10% seen once. This receptor was taken from a man younger than 40 in good health. The gene calls are TRBV3-1 and TRBJ1-1; weak D call: TRBD1 (6 bases). The sample was PBMCs. The CDR3 loop reads CASSQEGATQGLGTEAFF. In nucleotides, the CDR3 is TGTGCCAGCAGCCAAGAGGGGGCAACACAGGGTTTGGGCACTGAAGCTTTCTTT.